Listed here is a single TCR beta chain. What this receptor recognizes is not known. Base-call qualities are not available, and no considerably larger clone is one nucleotide away. The protocol used for the library was the immunoSEQ multiplex PCR assay. As stored in TCRdb, this immuneACCESS dataset retains in-frame rearrangements with V and J assigned. A fraction of the clones does not appear; measured against another copy, unresolved V genes explain less than half of the discrepancy, and the remainder lacks a known reason. This sample gives more than 110,000 clones in total; about nine tenths of them show up just once. Roughly 1.4% of the sample is held by the ten biggest clonotypes. The record originates from a study of CD4+ T cells in melanoma (dated by TCRdb to between 2022 and 2023). For context, the study as a whole: The study investigated neoantigen-specific CD4+ T cells in human melanoma.

Broader findings and caveats from the paper: Diverse differentiation states were reported to be shown by neoantigen-specific CD4+ T cells in melanoma. Neoantigen-specific CD4+ T cells were reported to be correlated with the function of CD8+ T cells, macrophages and B cells.

The donors were people with melanoma. This clonotype was sampled from a human donor with melanoma.

The sequenced DNA: TGTGCCAGCAGGCGAACAGGGGTCGTCACAGATACGCAGTATTTT. Translated, it gives CASRRTGVVTDTQYF. Here the chain combines TRBV14 and TRBJ2-3; 7 central bases correspond to TRBD1. The CDR3 contains 15 residues, cysteine and phenylalanine counted. Only CDR3 DNA remains: 45 bases, in frame from the first base. The germline V gene yields SGHDN for CDR1 and FVKESK for CDR2. The V end gives up 6 bases and the J end 2 bases, leaving 8 bases in the junction not matched to a gene.